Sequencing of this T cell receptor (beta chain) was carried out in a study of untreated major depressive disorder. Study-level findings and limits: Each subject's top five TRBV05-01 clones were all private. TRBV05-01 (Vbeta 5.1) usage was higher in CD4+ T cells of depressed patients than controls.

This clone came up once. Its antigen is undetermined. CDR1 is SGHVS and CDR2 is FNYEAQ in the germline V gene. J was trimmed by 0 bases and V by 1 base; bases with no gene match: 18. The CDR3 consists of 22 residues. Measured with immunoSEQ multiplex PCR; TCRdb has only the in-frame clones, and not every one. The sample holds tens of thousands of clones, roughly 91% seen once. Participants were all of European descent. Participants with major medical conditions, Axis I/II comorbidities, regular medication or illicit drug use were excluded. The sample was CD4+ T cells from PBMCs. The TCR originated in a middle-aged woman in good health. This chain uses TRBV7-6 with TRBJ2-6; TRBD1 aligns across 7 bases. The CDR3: CASSLDLRDSLVIPSGANVLTF. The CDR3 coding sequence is TGTGCCAGCAGCTTAGACCTCCGGGACAGCCTGGTTATACCCTCTGGGGCCAACGTCCTGACTTTC.